This entry concerns a single T cell receptor (beta chain). This sample is part of a study of blood T cell repertoires in COVID-19. Methods used by the authors: Amplification from reference gene primers served as the basis for estimated nucleated cell counts. Sequencing used immunoSEQ multiplex PCR; TCRdb keeps in-frame clones, though not all of them. That table gives V, J and clone size, and the DNA gave D and trimming. The repertoire holds approximately 10,000 clones, with approximately 85% as singletons. Sample: peripheral blood. The source is a human donor in a cohort sampled during active COVID-19.

This CDR3 reads CASSTHSGSPVTGDTQYF. CDR3 DNA: TGTGCCAGCAGCACCCATAGCGGGAGTCCGGTTACCGGAGATACGCAGTATTTT. J is TRBJ2-3 and V is TRBV7-3, with 9 positions matching TRBD2. This CDR3 has 18 residues. V was pared by 5 bases and J by 5 bases, with 17 bases of the junction left unmatched. Germline-derived CDR1 and CDR2 are SGHTA and FQGTGA.